This TCR beta chain was captured by sequencing in a study of cytomegalovirus exposure and HLA in healthy donors. Study-level findings and limits: Researchers counted 180 or so TCR beta chains as cytomegalovirus-associated.

As regards this clone: What it recognizes is unknown.

Only in-frame clones appear in the TCRdb table, and some are missing; sequencing was by immunoSEQ multiplex PCR. Among about 97,000 clones listed, approximately 95% were seen once. The CDR3 loop spans 16 amino acids. J gave up 10 bases and V 7 bases, and 17 bases lay outside the gene matches. CDR1 and CDR2 (germline): SGHVS, FQNEAQ. The source of this sequence is a young woman in good health and CMV-seronegative. Specimen: PBMCs. The gene calls are TRBV7-8 and TRBJ2-1; 9 bases match TRBD2. The CDR3 DNA is TGTGCCAGCATCCTAAGGGCGGGAGGGCCGCTCCACGAGCAGTTCTTC. Translation gives CASILRAGGPLHEQFF.